The 31 T cell receptor beta chains given below trace back to one sample, sequenced in a study of tumor-infiltrating lymphocytes in primary liver carcinoma. Investigators took RNA and DNA out together from roughly 21-30 mg of unsorted bulk tissue. The investigators made TCR beta cDNA from approximately 0.5 ug total RNA, using a constant-region primer. Three nested multiplex PCR rounds, a slightly modified ARM-PCR method, built the TCR beta libraries. Primers for the first two PCR rounds were TRBV1-TRBV30 forward primers and a C-beta reverse primer (10 cycles per round). From the multiplex PCR reads, TCRdb called clonotypes with MiXCR, one entry per CDR3 protein. Among roughly 55,000 distinct CDR3 sequences listed, 60% to 85% were seen once. Material for sequencing was liver tumor tissue from sampling region 2. Subset here: tumor region T2, inferior pole. Receptor source: a man aged 35 to 55 with primary liver carcinoma and hepatitis B virus infection.

About this clonotype: At one end the junction does not follow the germline gene, possibly because of a read error. The rearrangement links TRBV11-1 to TRBJ2-3, with TRBD1 matching 7 bases. Germline assignment: CDR1 SGHAT and CDR2 FQDESV (reference sequence). This CDR3 has 19 residues. CDR3 nucleotide sequence: TGTGCCAGGAGCTCAGGGGGAAGCTCTGTTGGATCCCGCACAGATACGCAGTATTTT. This gives the protein CARSSGGSSVGSRTDTQYF.

There are many counts of this clonotype. This sequence joins TRBV29-1 and TRBJ2-7; no clear D. Looked up from germline, CDR1 is SQVTM and CDR2 is ANQGSEA. Trimming pared 6 bases from V and 0 bases from J, leaving 9 bases between. The CDR3 extends over 12 amino acids. This CDR3 is CSVFSNSYEQYF. The CDR3 DNA is TGCAGCGTATTCAGCAACTCCTACGAGCAGTACTTC.

The genes are TRBV11-2 and TRBJ2-5, with 7 bases lining up with TRBD2. The DNA end lines up better with TRBJ2-1; the J call may be wrong. The CDR3 totals 15 residues. Germline CDR1 is SGHAT and CDR2 is FQNNGV. The CDR3 region is CASSQTPGGGKTQFF. CDR3 in DNA: TGTGCCAGCAGCCAAACACCTGGCGGGGGAAAGACCCAGTTCTTC.

About this clonotype: A much larger clonotype is one base distant, so this may be a read error. The chain is built from TRBV11-3 and TRBJ2-7, with 12 bases aligning to TRBD1. The CDR3 extends over 15 amino acids. Germline lookup yields CDR1 SGHNT and CDR2 YENEEA. CDR3 sequence (DNA): TGTGCCAGCAGCCCCGGGACAGGGGGCAACTACGAGGAGTACTTC. Its translation: CASSPGTGGNYEEYF.

This clonotype was observed at least ten times. The chain links TRBV12-3 or TRBV12-4 to TRBJ2-1; 9 bases align to TRBD1. V lost 4 bases and J lost 6; bases outside the gene matches: 4. There are 14 residues in the CDR3. The CDR3 DNA is TGTGCCAGCAGTTGGGACAGGGAGATCAATGAGCAGTTCTTC. It specifies CASSWDREINEQFF.

To note about this clonotype: Relative to the germline gene, one junction end is altered; a read error may explain this. The chain couples TRBV6-1 to TRBJ2-1, with D unclear. The CDR3 covers 14 residues. CDR1 is MNHNS, CDR2 SASEGT, per germline. The CDR3, as DNA: TGCGCCAACCCTATCCCGCTCTCCTACAATGAGCAGTTCTTC. It translates to CANPIPLSYNEQFF.

The gene calls are TRBV6-5 and TRBJ2-7; D may correspond to TRBD1 or TRBD2 (6 bases each). CDR3 length equals 17 residues. V was trimmed by 6 bases and J by 2 bases, leaving 23 bases between them. Germline V lookup: CDR1 MNHEY, CDR2 SVGAGI. This CDR3 reads CASRTLTRGGPAYEQYF. Here the CDR3 DNA reads TGTGCCAGCAGGACATTGACTAGAGGGGGACCAGCCTACGAGCAGTACTTC.

For this clonotype: One base away lies a much larger clone, so this may be a sequencing read error. The chain employs TRBV24-1 and TRBJ2-3, with D unresolved. Germline CDR1 reads KGHDR; CDR2 reads SFDVKD. The CDR3 consists of 12 residues. The CDR3 loop is CAASDPMDTQYF. The CDR3 DNA reads TGTGCCGCCAGTGATCCAATGGATACGCAGTATTTT.

With respect to this clonotype: Germline is not matched at one junction end, which may reflect a read error. The V call is TRBV11-2, the J call TRBJ2-5, with 7 bases fitting TRBD2. The CDR3 contains 16 residues. Looked up from germline, CDR1 is SGHAT and CDR2 is FQNNGV. CDR3 nucleotides: TGTGCCAGCAGCCAAACTCCCGGCGGGGGAAAAGAGACCCAGTGTTTC. It codes for CASSQTPGGGKETQCF.

The V gene is TRBV11-2, the J gene TRBJ1-3; weak D call: TRBD1 (5 bases). Trimming stripped 4 bases from V and 3 bases from J, with 13 bases between. Germline values: CDR1 SGHAT, CDR2 FQNNGV. This CDR3 is built from 15 residues. The DNA for the CDR3 is TGTGCCAGCAGCTGTTTTGAAGGGGATGGAAACACCATATATTTT. Its translation: CASSCFEGDGNTIYF.

V is TRBV12-3 or TRBV12-4 and J is TRBJ2-7, with 7 bases identical to TRBD2. This CDR3 is built from 16 residues. V lost 2 bases and J lost 4; bases outside the gene matches: 11. The CDR3 sequence: CASSLTLAGFSYEQYF. DNA for the CDR3: TGTGCCAGCAGTTTAACCTTAGCGGGCTTCTCATACGAGCAGTACTTC.

V usage is TRBV5-1 and J usage is TRBJ2-2; D uncertain. CDR1 and CDR2 from the germline V gene are SGHRS and YFSETQ. V shed 6 bases and J shed 4 bases, with 13 bases lying between them. CDR3 length: 14 residues. The CDR3 is CASNISATTGELFF. The CDR3 region has the DNA TGCGCCAGCAACATATCAGCGACCACCGGGGAGCTGTTTTTT.

Comments on this clonotype: At one end, the junction sequence differs from germline, possibly due to a read error. The chain recombines TRBV11-2 with TRBJ2-5; TRBD2 aligns across 8 bases. The CDR3 consists of 16 residues. Germline assignment: CDR1 SGHAT and CDR2 FQNNGV. CDR3 nucleotide sequence: TGTGCCAGCAGCCACACTGCTGGCGGGGGGAAAGAGACACAGTATTTC. Its translation is CASSHTAGGGKETQYF.

About this clonotype: The junction shows a germline mismatch at one end, possibly a read error. The gene calls are TRBV29-1 and TRBJ2-7; D uncertain. CDR3 size: 16 residues. CDR1 is SQVTM and CDR2 is ANQGSEA in the germline V gene. The CDR3 region has the DNA TGCAGCGTTTCCCCGGTGGTTGGGCAGAGAGGCTACGAACAGTACTTC. Translation gives CSVSPVVGQRGYEQYF.

This clonotype was observed a handful of times. At one end, the junction sequence differs from germline, possibly due to a read error. The chain uses TRBV7-8 and TRBJ1-1; D gene unclear. This CDR3 has 14 amino acids. Germline loops: CDR1 SGHVS, CDR2 FQNEAQ. CDR3 coding DNA: TGTGCTAGCAGCCTTTCGGAGGGGAACACTGAAGCTTTCTTT. Translating gives CASSLSEGNTEAFF.

The gene calls are TRBV7-8 and TRBJ2-1, with 11 positions matching TRBD2. The CDR3 length is 19 residues. V dropped 5 bases and J dropped 4; count of bases not matched to a gene: 16. The germline CDR1 and CDR2 sequences are SGHVS and FQNEAQ. CDR3 amino acids: CASSIELAGVRDFYNEQFF. CDR3 sequence (DNA): TGTGCCAGCAGCATAGAACTAGCGGGAGTACGGGACTTTTACAATGAGCAGTTCTTC.

Turning to this clonotype: One junction end disagrees with the germline gene, perhaps due to a read error. The rearrangement uses TRBV12-3 or TRBV12-4 and TRBJ2-7; D unclear. The CDR3 runs 13 residues. CDR3 sequence: CASILSSAYEQYF. Written as DNA, the CDR3 is TGTGCTAGCATTTTATCGAGCGCCTACGAGCAGTACTTC.

This clonotype was observed a few times. The CDR3 loop is CASSLGSQETQYF. The DNA for the CDR3 is TGTGCCAGCAGCTTAGGATCCCAAGAGACCCAGTACTTC. The chain combines TRBV11-3 with TRBJ2-5; D ambiguous. This CDR3 has 13 residues. V shed 1 base and J shed 1 base, with 4 bases lying between them. The germline gives CDR1 SGHNT, CDR2 YENEEA.

This clonotype was counted between two and nine times. The chain links TRBV11-2 to TRBJ2-1, with D possibly called TRBD1 or TRBD2 (5 bases each). This CDR3 is built from 22 residues. With 5 bases removed from V and 0 bases from J, the gap between germline ends came to 32 bases. The V gene's germline CDR1 is SGHAT and CDR2 FQNNGV. CDR3 DNA sequence: TGTGCCAGCAGCCTCTCCTACCGGGGTCCCGTGAAACAGGTTCGCTCCTACAATGAGCAGTTCTTC. Its translation is CASSLSYRGPVKQVRSYNEQFF.

This clonotype was seen a few times. This chain joins TRBV7-2 and TRBJ2-3; D is undetermined. Germline V CDR1 and CDR2: SGHTA, FQGNSA. This CDR3 is 13 amino acids long. The V end was cut by 5 bases, the J end by 6 bases, with 12 bases between. CDR3 nucleotide sequence: TGTGCCAGCAGCGAGATGGCCGGGGATACGCAGTATTTT. Its translation is CASSEMAGDTQYF.

The rearrangement links TRBV29-1 to TRBJ2-7; D uncertain. The V end lost 3 bases, the J end lost 7 bases, and 16 bases lay between the germline ends. The CDR3 contains 13 residues. Germline CDR1 SQVTM, CDR2 ANQGSEA. This CDR3 is CSVEAESGGEQYF. As DNA, the CDR3 is TGCAGCGTTGAGGCCGAGTCAGGTGGGGAGCAGTACTTC.

Points on this clonotype: The germline gene is not matched at one end of the junction; a read error may be the cause. The chain uses TRBV14 and TRBJ2-1, with 8 bases that match TRBD2. The germline V gene has CDR1 SGHDN and CDR2 FVKESK. The CDR3 loop spans 16 amino acids. The CDR3 sequence is CASNAVAGWVNNEEFF. The CDR3 region has the DNA TGTGCCAGCAATGCCGTAGCGGGATGGGTAAACAATGAGGAGTTCTTC.

V usage is TRBV5-5 and J usage is TRBJ2-1; D uncertain. V shed 5 bases and J shed 0 bases, with 12 bases lying between them. Germline assignment: CDR1 SGHKS and CDR2 YYEKEE (reference sequence). This CDR3 has 15 amino acids. The DNA of the CDR3 is TGTGCCAGCAGTTCGATACCCAGCTCCTACAATGAGCAGTTCTTC. Encoded protein: CASSSIPSSYNEQFF.

As regards this clonotype: It is likely a read error, because the conserved phenylalanine at the end of the CDR3 is missing. The gene calls are TRBV29-1 and TRBJ2-1; the match to TRBD2 covers 13 bases. The end of the DNA fits TRBJ2-7 better, so the J call may be wrong. This CDR3 has 15 amino acids. Germline CDR1 SQVTM, CDR2 ANQGSEA. CDR3 coding DNA: TGCAGCGTTGTACTAGCGGGAGGGTTCTACAATGAGCAGTACCTC. Its protein product is CSVVLAGGFYNEQYL.

About this clonotype itself: Relative to the germline gene, one junction end is altered; a read error may explain this. The CDR3 sequence is CANSLPQGVNVLYF. DNA for the CDR3: TGTGCCAACAGCTTACCGCAAGGTGTTAATGTATTGTACTTC. The chain recombines TRBV7-9 with TRBJ2-7; D is ambiguous. Germline loops: CDR1 SEHNR, CDR2 FQNEAQ (reference sequence). The CDR3 contains 14 residues.

Notes on this clonotype: An end of the junction differs from the germline gene, which may be a read error. The chain links TRBV12-3 or TRBV12-4 to TRBJ2-3; D gene uncertain. The CDR3 runs to 14 residues. The CDR3 here is CASSLRRSIDTQYF. Written as DNA, the CDR3 is TGTGCCAGCAGTCTGCGTCGGAGCATAGATACACAGTATTTT.

This clonotype has more than one count but fewer than ten. CDR3 residues: CASSPNHEAFF. The CDR3 bases are TGTGCCAGCAGCCCCAATCATGAAGCTTTCTTT. The rearrangement uses TRBV7-9 and TRBJ1-1; D unclear. CDR3 size: 11 residues. Trimming took 5 bases from V and 7 from J, leaving 8 bases between them. Per the germline V gene, CDR1 is SEHNR and CDR2 is FQNEAQ (reference sequence).

This clonotype was detected a few times. The V and J genes are TRBV10-2 and TRBJ2-3, with D unresolved. CDR1 and CDR2 (germline): WSHSY, SAAADI. CDR3 length equals 11 residues. V lost 6 bases and J lost 2, with 3 bases in between. The CDR3 reads CASRHTDTQYF. CDR3 DNA: TGCGCCAGCAGACACACAGATACGCAGTATTTT.

This clonotype appeared once. At one boundary the junction diverges from the germline segment, which might be a read error. The chain is built from TRBV7-9 and TRBJ2-2; possible D gene TRBD1, 5 bases. Germline assignment: CDR1 SEHNR and CDR2 FQNEAQ (reference sequence). CDR3 length equals 16 residues. CDR3 sequence reads: CASNLVLQGWTGELFF. The CDR3, as DNA: TGTGCCAGCAACTTAGTTCTTCAGGGTTGGACGGGGGAGCTGTTTTTT.

This clonotype was recorded only once. This chain links TRBV29-1 with TRBJ2-7; TRBD1 agrees at 8 bases. Germline V gene sequence: CDR1 SQVTM, CDR2 ANQGSEA. The CDR3 runs 12 residues. As DNA, the CDR3 is TGCAGTGGCCAGACAGGGGACGACGAGCAGTACTTC. It is translated as CSGQTGDDEQYF.

This clonotype was found a few times. This may be a read error, as it is one base from a much larger clone. The rearrangement joins TRBV7-9 to TRBJ2-1; 9 nucleotides align to TRBD2. The CDR3 contains 18 residues. The germline V gene encodes CDR1 SEHNR and CDR2 FQNEAQ (reference sequence). In DNA form, the CDR3 reads TGTGTCAGCAGCTTAGCGGCTACTAGCGGGCCTGAGGGCGATGAGCAGTTCTTC. This gives the protein CVSSLAATSGPEGDEQFF.